This TCR beta chain was identified during a study of blood T cell repertoires in COVID-19. Study background: The United States, Italy and Spain were the sources of the acute and convalescent COVID-19 samples.

Residents of 24 US areas, aged about 18 to 89 years, made up the participants. Source study methods: Amplifying reference gene primers gave estimates of nucleated cell counts. Generated by immunoSEQ multiplex PCR, the TCRdb table keeps only in-frame clones and is missing some. V, J and clone size reflect that table, while D and trimming were determined from the DNA. Of about 270,000 clones listed, 85% to 90% are singletons. CDR3 length equals 13 residues. Germline lookup yields CDR1 SGHTA and CDR2 FQGTGA. Trimming left V 3 bases short and J 5 bases short, with 8 bases between. The TCR originated in a woman under 40 with acute COVID-19. Sequencing was performed on PBMCs or T cells enriched from blood (not recorded which). V and J are TRBV7-3 and TRBJ2-1; D uncertain. In DNA form, the CDR3 reads TGTGCCAGCAGCTTTGGCCAGAACAATGAGCAGTTCTTC. Protein sequence: CASSFGQNNEQFF.